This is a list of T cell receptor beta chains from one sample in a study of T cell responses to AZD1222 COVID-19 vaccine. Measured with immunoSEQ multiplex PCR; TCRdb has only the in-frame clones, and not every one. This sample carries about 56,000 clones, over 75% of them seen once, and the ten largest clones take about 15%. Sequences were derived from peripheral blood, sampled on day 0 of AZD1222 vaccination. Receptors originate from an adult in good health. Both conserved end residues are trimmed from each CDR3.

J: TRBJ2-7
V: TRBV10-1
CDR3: ASSESLAGDYEQY

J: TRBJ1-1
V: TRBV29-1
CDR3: SVRRLNTEAF

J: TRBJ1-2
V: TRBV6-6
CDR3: AVGGPNYGYT

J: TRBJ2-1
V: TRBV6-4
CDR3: ASSQSGRASGYNEQF

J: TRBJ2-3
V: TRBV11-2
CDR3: ASSFIDSTTDTQY

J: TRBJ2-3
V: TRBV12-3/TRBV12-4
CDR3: ASSALTWDTQY

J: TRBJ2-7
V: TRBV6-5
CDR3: ASSRDRGDEQY

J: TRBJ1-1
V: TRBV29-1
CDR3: SVAGDQNTEAF

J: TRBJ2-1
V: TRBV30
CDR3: AWSGSAGEQF

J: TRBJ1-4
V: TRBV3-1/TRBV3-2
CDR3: ASSQEGLATGAKEKLF

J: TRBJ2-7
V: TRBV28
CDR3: ASRSTGQGNEQY

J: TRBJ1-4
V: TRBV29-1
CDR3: SVESGGGREKLF

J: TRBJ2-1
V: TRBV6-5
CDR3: AASQYNEQF

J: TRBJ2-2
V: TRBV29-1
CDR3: SSGDTGELF

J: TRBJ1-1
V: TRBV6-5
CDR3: ASSPGATEAF

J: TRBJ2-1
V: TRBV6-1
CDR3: ASSEATSFYNEQF

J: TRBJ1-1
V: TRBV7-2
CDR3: ASSLAGTGARREAF

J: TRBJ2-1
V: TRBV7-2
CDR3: ASSSQRKQF

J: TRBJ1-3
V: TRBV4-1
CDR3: ASSQVAGSSGNTIY

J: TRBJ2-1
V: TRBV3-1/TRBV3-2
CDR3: ASSQPTSEAHNEQF

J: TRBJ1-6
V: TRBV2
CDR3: ASRAQQEEPLH

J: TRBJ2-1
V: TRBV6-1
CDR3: ASSEAFASAGYEQF

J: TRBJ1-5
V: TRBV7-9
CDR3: ASSLVGRGRRSNQPQH

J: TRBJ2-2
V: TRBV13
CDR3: ASSGGRGVTGELF

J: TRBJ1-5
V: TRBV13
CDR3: ASSSSYSNQPQH

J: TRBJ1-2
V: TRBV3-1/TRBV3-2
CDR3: ASSQIRGQAYGYT

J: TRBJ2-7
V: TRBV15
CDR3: ATSSGTSYEQY

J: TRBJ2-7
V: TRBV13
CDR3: ASSLTAGGSYEQY

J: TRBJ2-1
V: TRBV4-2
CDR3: ASSHGLENEQF

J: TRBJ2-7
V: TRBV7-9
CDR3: ASSLAPAPNEQY

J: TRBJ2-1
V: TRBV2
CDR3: ASSPPYNEQF

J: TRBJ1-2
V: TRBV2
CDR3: ASRREGGYT

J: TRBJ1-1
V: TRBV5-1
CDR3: ASSLVLTPNTEAF

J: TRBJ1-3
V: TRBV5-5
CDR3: ASSLEAASSGNTIY

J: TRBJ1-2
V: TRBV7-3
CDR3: ASSLTAGNYGYT

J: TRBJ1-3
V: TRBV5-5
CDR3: ASSFSQGAQNTIY